This entry lists 22 T cell receptor beta chains sequenced from one sample in a study of cytomegalovirus exposure and HLA in healthy donors. The study ran its PCR with 60 Vbeta and 13 Jbeta primers. Sequencing was performed with immunoSEQ multiplex PCR; in TCRdb, only in-frame clones are kept and a portion is missing. The sample lists approximately 190,000 clones, more than 60% occurring once. The sample consisted of PBMCs. These receptors were taken from a woman aged 25 to 45 in good health and CMV-seropositive.

The rearrangement uses TRBV27 and TRBJ2-1, with TRBD1 identical over 7 bases. With V trimmed by 6 bases and J by 12 bases, 8 bases remained unmatched. CDR3 length equals 12 residues. CDR1 MNHEY and CDR2 SMNVEV come from the germline V gene (reference sequence). CDR3 DNA sequence: TGTGCCAGCAGCGCTCCCGACAGGGTGCAGTTCTTC. This encodes CASSAPDRVQFF.

The CDR3 region has the DNA TGCAGCGTTGATAGCCCTAGCGGGACCTACAATGAGCAGTTCTTC. Residues: CSVDSPSGTYNEQFF. J is TRBJ2-1 and V is TRBV29-1, with 9 bases that match TRBD2. Germline loops: CDR1 SQVTM, CDR2 ANQGSEA. The trim removed 3 bases at V and 2 bases at J, leaving 5 bases unmatched. The CDR3 length is 15 residues.

The gene calls are TRBV18 and TRBJ1-3; D uncertain. Germline V gene sequence: CDR1 KGHSH, CDR2 LQKENI. V was pared by 1 base and J by 3 bases, with 16 bases between. CDR3 length: 17 residues. CDR3 in amino acids: CASSPLTGGGGGNTIYF. CDR3 DNA sequence: TGTGCCAGCTCACCACTCACGGGAGGCGGAGGTGGAAACACCATATATTTT.

Concerning this clone itself: Different DNA sequences within this sample yield the same CDR3. The chain carries TRBV11-1 and TRBJ2-5; 11 nucleotides match TRBD1. Trimming cost V 1 base and J 1 base; bases outside gene matches: 2. The CDR3 extends over 16 amino acids. From germline, CDR1 is SGHAT and CDR2 FQDESV (reference sequence). CDR3 sequence (DNA): TGTGCCAGCAGCTTAGGGGGGACAGGGGGCCAAGAGACCCAGTACTTC. It codes for CASSLGGTGGQETQYF.

About this clone itself: The conserved closing phenylalanine or tryptophan is absent in this CDR3, likely reflecting a read error. The limits of the CDR3 on the DNA are not certain, so only TCRdb's listed CDR3 is given. The chain uses TRBV7-9 and TRBJ1-5; the table assigns TRBD1, which was not confirmed against the DNA. A total of 8 residues make up the CDR3, ends included. Germline assignment: CDR1 SEHNR and CDR2 FQNEAQ (reference sequence). The CDR3 here is CASSLYIL.

This clone was seen only a few times. The J gene is TRBJ2-1, the V gene TRBV18, with 7 bases fitting TRBD1. CDR3 length: 15 residues. The trim removed 3 bases at V and 9 bases at J, leaving 11 bases unmatched. Per the germline V gene, CDR1 is KGHSH and CDR2 is LQKENI. This CDR3 is CASSPPGQPAGEQFF. The CDR3 nucleotides read TGTGCCAGCTCACCTCCGGGACAGCCGGCTGGTGAGCAGTTCTTC.

The chain uses TRBV18 and TRBJ1-1; 9 bases agree with TRBD1. CDR1 and CDR2 (germline): KGHSH, LQKENI. The CDR3 contains 14 residues. With 8 bases clipped from V and 2 bases from J, the junction kept 6 bases outside the gene matches. CDR3 nucleotide sequence: TGTGCCAGCCGAGGGGACAGGGTCAACACTGAAGCTTTCTTT. It translates to CASRGDRVNTEAFF. Based on the CDR3 plus reference TRBV18 and TRBJ1-1, the full variable domain is NAGVMQNPRHLVRRRGQEARLRCSPMKGHSHVYWYRQLPEEGLKFMVYLQKENIIDESGMPKERFSAEFPKEGPSILRIQQVVRGDSAAYFCASRGDRVNTEAFFGQGTRLTVV.

Only one count was recorded for this clone. V usage is TRBV5-5 and J usage is TRBJ1-5; 11 bases fit TRBD1. The CDR3 extends over 15 amino acids. Trimming cost V 5 bases and J 2 bases; bases outside gene matches: 3. In germline, CDR1 is SGHKS, CDR2 YYEKEE (reference sequence). The chain's CDR3 is CASRRGQGGNQPQHF. CDR3 nucleotide sequence: TGTGCCAGCAGGCGGGGACAGGGGGGCAATCAGCCCCAGCATTTT.

This rearrangement joins TRBV6-1 to TRBJ2-2, with D possibly TRBD1 on 6 matching bases. The V end lost 7 bases, the J end lost 6 bases, and 15 bases lay between the germline ends. From germline, CDR1 is MNHNS and CDR2 SASEGT. The CDR3 has 14 residues. The CDR3 DNA reads as TGTGCCAGCATGCGGACAGCTTTCGCCGGGGAGCTGTTTTTT. This translates into CASMRTAFAGELFF.

This chain connects TRBV28 to TRBJ1-1, with 7 bases matching TRBD1. The V gene end was trimmed by 6 bases and the J gene end by 2 bases; junction bases not matched to a gene: 24. Germline lookup yields CDR1 MDHEN and CDR2 SYDVKM. The CDR3 has 20 residues. CDR3 amino acids: CASSWVLGGTEKQDNTEAFF. Written as DNA, the CDR3 is TGTGCCAGCAGCTGGGTCCTCGGTGGGACAGAGAAACAGGATAACACTGAAGCTTTCTTT.

This clone has only one observation. This chain connects TRBV7-2 to TRBJ1-5, with D perhaps TRBD1 (5 bases). The CDR3 contains 15 residues. The V and J ends lost 1 base and 3 bases respectively, with 10 bases between them. CDR1 is SGHTA, CDR2 FQGNSA, per germline. For the CDR3, the DNA is TGTGCCAGCAGCTTAGGACAGACCATCAATCAGCCCCAGCATTTT. It yields the protein CASSLGQTINQPQHF.

The rearrangement joins TRBV9 to TRBJ2-3; the D is unclear. This CDR3 is 14 amino acids long. Germline CDR1 SGDLS, CDR2 YYNGEE. The V end was cut by 0 bases, the J end by 5 bases, with 10 bases between. The CDR3 reads CASSVEVAQDTQYF. CDR3 sequence (DNA): TGTGCCAGCAGCGTAGAAGTAGCACAAGATACGCAGTATTTT.

The chain joins TRBV5-1 to TRBJ1-6; TRBD1 matches 9 bases. CDR3 length: 16 amino acids. The V gene's germline CDR1 is SGHRS and CDR2 YFSETQ. V was clipped by 0 bases and J by 7 bases; unmatched bases: 5. The CDR3 DNA reads TGCGCCAGCAGCTTGGCCGAAACAGGGGGCAATTCACCCCTCCACTTT. Its protein product is CASSLAETGGNSPLHF. Variable domain in full (rest from reference TRBV5-1 and TRBJ1-6): KAGVTQTPRYLIKTRGQQVTLSCSPISGHRSVSWYQQTPGQGLQFLFEYFSETQRNKGNFPGRFSGRQFSNSRSEMNVSTLELGDSALYLCASSLAETGGNSPLHFGNGTRLTVT.

This clone was found a few times. The chain couples TRBV25-1 to TRBJ2-7; 8 positions match TRBD1. Germline-derived CDR1 and CDR2 are MGHDK and SYGVNS. This CDR3 has 13 residues. J lost 0 bases, V lost 8 bases, and 3 bases had no gene match. CDR3 protein: CASRTGSSYEQYF. DNA of the CDR3: TGTGCCAGCCGGACAGGGAGCTCCTACGAGCAGTACTTC.

This clone was recorded once. This chain links TRBV21-1 with TRBJ2-7; TRBD1, the D gene given by the table, was not confirmed from the DNA. TRBV21-1 is a recognized pseudogene. This CDR3 has 15 residues. CDR3 bases: TGTGCCAGCAGCAAAGAGAGGGGACAGAGCTACGAGCAGTACTTC. It encodes CASSKERGQSYEQYF.

CDR3 amino acids: CASRGTEAFF. As DNA, the CDR3 is TGTGCCAGTAGGGGGACTGAAGCTTTCTTT. This rearrangement joins TRBV6-5 to TRBJ1-1, with a possible D match to TRBD1 (6 bases). The CDR3 sequence is 10 residues long. V dropped 9 bases and J dropped 5 bases, with 7 bases sitting between them. Germline V gene sequence: CDR1 MNHEY, CDR2 SVGAGI.

V is TRBV6-5 and J is TRBJ1-2; 7 bases are a match to TRBD1. Germline lookup yields CDR1 MNHEY and CDR2 SVGAGI. This CDR3 has 15 residues. V dropped 6 bases and J dropped 4; count of bases not matched to a gene: 11. Written as DNA, the CDR3 is TGTGCCAGCAGCCTAGAAGGGACAGCCTTCTATGGCTACACCTTC. As protein: CASSLEGTAFYGYTF.

The J gene is TRBJ2-5, the V gene TRBV10-3, with D perhaps matching TRBD1 (5 bases). Germline V lookup: CDR1 ENHRY, CDR2 SYGVKD. V was trimmed by 6 bases and J by 5 bases, leaving 7 bases between them. The CDR3 spans 11 residues. CDR3 region: CAIRQEETQYF. DNA of the CDR3: TGTGCCATCAGACAGGAGGAGACCCAGTACTTC.

The chain combines TRBV28 with TRBJ1-1, with D unresolved. This CDR3 has 14 amino acids. With 7 bases removed from V and 5 bases from J, the gap between germline ends came to 17 bases. CDR1 and CDR2 (germline): MDHEN, SYDVKM. CDR3 DNA: TGTGCCAGCACCCCCCGAAGCTCAAGTACTGAAGCTTTCTTT. Its translation is CASTPRSSSTEAFF.

As to this clone: The same CDR3 also results from other DNA sequences found in this sample. This chain connects TRBV5-1 to TRBJ2-1, with 9 nucleotides matching TRBD2. Germline V gene sequence: CDR1 SGHRS, CDR2 YFSETQ. V lost 1 base to trimming and J lost 4 bases; unmatched junction nucleotides: 0. The CDR3 covers 14 residues. DNA for the CDR3: TGCGCCAGCAGCTTGCTAGCGGGGTACAATGAGCAGTTCTTC. Translating it yields CASSLLAGYNEQFF.

The chain employs TRBV2 and TRBJ1-2, with D perhaps matching TRBD1 (5 bases). The germline V gene encodes CDR1 SNHLY and CDR2 FYNNEI. Trimming left V 6 bases short and J 2 bases short, with 13 bases between. This CDR3 has 14 amino acids. The CDR3 DNA sequence: TGTGCCAGCAGGAAGGGGATCGGCAACTATGGCTACACCTTC. Translated, it gives CASRKGIGNYGYTF.

V gene TRBV5-1 combines with J gene TRBJ2-7; D might be TRBD2 (7 bases). This CDR3 contains 14 residues. Germline loops: CDR1 SGHRS, CDR2 YFSETQ. The V end lost 4 bases, the J end lost 2 bases, and 13 bases lay between the germline ends. DNA of the CDR3: TGCGCCAGCAGCAGGGGGGGGGCCCCCTACGAGCAGTACTTC. Translation: CASSRGGAPYEQYF.